The 5 T cell receptor beta chains in this list originate from one sample, sequenced in a study of T cells in Graves' hyperthyroidism and ophthalmopathy. Amplification targeted TCR beta CDR3 regions from RNA transcripts. In the first-round RT-PCR of the TCR CDR3, the HTBI primer set was used. TCRdb reprocessed the multiplex PCR reads with MiXCR, giving one entry per CDR3 protein. This sample carries nearly 250,000 distinct CDR3 sequences, roughly 15% of them seen once, and the ten largest clones take more than 25%. The sequenced sample was blood. The receptor source for this set is a woman under 30 with Graves' ophthalmopathy.

CDR3 nucleotide sequence: TGTGCCAGCAACCCAACGGTGAGGACTAGCGGGAGGGCACTTACCTACGAGCAGTACTTC. Translation gives CASNPTVRTSGRALTYEQYF. The chain employs TRBV28 and TRBJ2-7; 15 bases map to TRBD2. Germline CDR1 MDHEN, CDR2 SYDVKM. V trimming: 7 bases; J trimming: 2 bases; junction bases outside the gene matches: 18. The CDR3 consists of 20 residues.

This clonotype has only a few counts. Just one base apart from a much larger clone, this may be a read error. The CDR3 DNA sequence: TGTGCCAGCAGCCAAGGTAGGGGCTGCGAGCAGTACTTC. Translating gives CASSQGRGCEQYF. The genes are TRBV3-1 and TRBJ2-7, with D maybe TRBD1 (5 bases). The CDR3 runs to 13 residues. Germline CDR1 reads LGHDT; CDR2 reads YNNKEL (reference sequence). V was cut by 1 base and J by 6 bases, with 10 bases left in between.

This clonotype was observed at least ten times. The gene calls are TRBV3-1 and TRBJ1-1, with TRBD1 matching over 9 bases. Germline CDR1 is LGHDT and CDR2 is YNNKEL (reference sequence). The CDR3 totals 16 residues. The J segment lost 3 bases and the V segment lost 4 bases, leaving 9 bases of the junction unmatched. The CDR3, as DNA: TGTGCCAGCAGCCCCCCCCCGGGACAGGGACACACTGAAGCTTTCTTT. Translation gives CASSPPPGQGHTEAFF. Full variable domain (missing parts from reference TRBV3-1 and TRBJ1-1): DTAVSQTPKYLVTQMGNDKSIKCEQNLGHDTMYWYKQDSKKFLKIMFSYNNKELIINETVPNRFSPKSPDKAHLNLHINSLELGDSAVYFCASSPPPGQGHTEAFFGQGTRLTVV.

In its sample, this clonotype was seen a few times. The chain carries TRBV14 and TRBJ2-2; D unresolved. CDR1 is SGHDN, CDR2 FVKESK, per germline. The length of the CDR3 is 16 residues. V was cut by 3 bases and J by 0 bases, with 11 bases left in between. The CDR3 sequence: CASSHMCGSNTGELFF. The DNA for the CDR3 is TGTGCCAGCAGCCACATGTGTGGGTCGAACACCGGGGAGCTGTTTTTT.

The sample holds a few counts of this clonotype. The chain employs TRBV28 and TRBJ1-5; 11 nucleotides align to TRBD1. CDR3 size: 16 residues. Germline lookup yields CDR1 MDHEN and CDR2 SYDVKM. The V segment lost 7 bases and the J segment 7 bases; nucleotides outside the gene matches: 12. CDR3 loop: CASNRGTGGSRQPQHF. The CDR3 nucleotides read TGTGCCAGCAATCGAGGGACAGGGGGAAGTCGGCAGCCCCAGCATTTT.